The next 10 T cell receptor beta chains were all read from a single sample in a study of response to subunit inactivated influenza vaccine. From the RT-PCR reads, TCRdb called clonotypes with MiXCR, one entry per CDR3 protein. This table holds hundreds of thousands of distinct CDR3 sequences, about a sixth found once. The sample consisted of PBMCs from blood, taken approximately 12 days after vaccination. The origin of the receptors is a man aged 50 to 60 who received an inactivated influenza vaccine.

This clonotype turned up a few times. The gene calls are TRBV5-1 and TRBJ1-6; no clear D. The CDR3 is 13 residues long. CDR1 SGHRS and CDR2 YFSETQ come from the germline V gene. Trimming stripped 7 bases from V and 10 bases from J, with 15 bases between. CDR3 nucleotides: TGCGCCAGCGGACGGGAGGTGGGGTCACCCCTCCACTTT. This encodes CASGREVGSPLHF.

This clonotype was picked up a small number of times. The CDR3 coding sequence is TGTGCCAGCAGGAATATGGGCACCGGGGAGCTGTTTTTT. Translation gives CASRNMGTGELFF. The J gene is TRBJ2-2, the V gene TRBV6-4; D not resolved. Trimming took 6 bases from V and 4 from J, leaving 9 bases between them. Per the germline V gene, CDR1 is MRHNA and CDR2 is SNTAGT. The CDR3 has 13 residues.

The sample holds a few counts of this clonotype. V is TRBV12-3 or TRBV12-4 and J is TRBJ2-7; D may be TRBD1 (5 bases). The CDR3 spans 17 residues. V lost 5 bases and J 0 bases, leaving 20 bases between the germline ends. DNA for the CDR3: TGTGCCAGCAGTCCCATTCTTACGACAGTAAGCTCCTACGAGCAGTACTTC. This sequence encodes CASSPILTTVSSYEQYF.

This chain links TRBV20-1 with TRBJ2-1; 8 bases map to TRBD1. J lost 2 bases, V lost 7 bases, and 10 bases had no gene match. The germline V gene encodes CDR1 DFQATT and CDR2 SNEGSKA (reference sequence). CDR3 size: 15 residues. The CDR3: CSVASTGATYNEQFF. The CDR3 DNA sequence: TGCAGTGTCGCTTCGACAGGGGCGACCTACAATGAGCAGTTCTTC.

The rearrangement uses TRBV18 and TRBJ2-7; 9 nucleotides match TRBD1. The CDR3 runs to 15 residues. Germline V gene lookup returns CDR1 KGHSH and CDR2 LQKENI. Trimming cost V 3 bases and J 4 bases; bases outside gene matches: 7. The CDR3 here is CASSPTGQGGYEQYF. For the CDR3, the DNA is TGTGCCAGCTCACCGACGGGACAGGGTGGGTACGAGCAGTACTTC.

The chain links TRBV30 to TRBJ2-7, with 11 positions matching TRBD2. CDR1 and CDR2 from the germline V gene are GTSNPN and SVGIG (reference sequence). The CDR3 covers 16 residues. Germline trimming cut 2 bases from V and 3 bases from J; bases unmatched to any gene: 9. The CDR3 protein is CAWSLTSGKISYEQYF. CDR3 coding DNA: TGTGCCTGGAGTTTGACTAGCGGGAAAATTAGCTACGAGCAGTACTTC.

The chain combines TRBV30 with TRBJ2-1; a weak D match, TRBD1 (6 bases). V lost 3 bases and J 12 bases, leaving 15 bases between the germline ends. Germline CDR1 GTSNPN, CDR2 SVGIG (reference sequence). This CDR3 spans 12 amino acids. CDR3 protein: CAWRQGGGGQFF. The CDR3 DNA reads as TGTGCCTGGAGACAGGGTGGGGGTGGGCAGTTCTTC.

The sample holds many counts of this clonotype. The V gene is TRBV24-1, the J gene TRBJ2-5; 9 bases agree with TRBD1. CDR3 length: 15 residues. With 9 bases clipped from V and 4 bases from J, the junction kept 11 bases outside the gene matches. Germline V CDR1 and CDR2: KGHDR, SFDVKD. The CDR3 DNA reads TGTGCCACCGCATTCTCCGGGACAGGGTTAGAGACCCAGTACTTC. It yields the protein CATAFSGTGLETQYF.

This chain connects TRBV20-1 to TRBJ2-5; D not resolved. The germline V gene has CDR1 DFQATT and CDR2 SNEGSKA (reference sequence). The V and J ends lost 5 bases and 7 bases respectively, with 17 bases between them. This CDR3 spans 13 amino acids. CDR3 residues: CSAPVRRRGTQYF. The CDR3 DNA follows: TGCAGTGCTCCGGTCAGGAGAAGAGGGACCCAGTACTTC.

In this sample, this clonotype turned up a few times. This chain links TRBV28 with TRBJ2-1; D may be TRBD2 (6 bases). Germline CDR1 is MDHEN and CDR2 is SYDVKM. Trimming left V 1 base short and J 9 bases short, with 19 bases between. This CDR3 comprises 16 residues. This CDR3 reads CASSLFGFGRGSEQFF. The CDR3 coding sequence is TGTGCCAGCAGTTTATTTGGGTTCGGGAGAGGGAGTGAGCAGTTCTTC.